One sample yielded the 14 T cell receptor beta chains listed below, sequenced in a study of glioma-infiltrating T cells after dendritic cell vaccination. Here immunoSEQ multiplex PCR was the method, and the copy in TCRdb shows in-frame clones only, minus some. This table has 50,000 to 75,000 clones, about 83% appearing once. The time point denotes: after dendritic cell vaccination, including at tumor progression/relapse. This specimen was blood, taken after dendritic cell vaccination. These receptors all come from a human donor with glioblastoma.

In regard to this clone: The final CDR3 position lacks the conserved phenylalanine or tryptophan, pointing to a likely read error. No DNA is shown, since the ends of the CDR3 on it are uncertain; the CDR3 is the one TCRdb lists. This sequence joins TRBV15 and TRBJ1-1. Germline V gene data show CDR1 as LNHNV and CDR2 as YYDKDF (reference sequence). The CDR3 sequence runs 13 residues, both termini included. CDR3 amino acids: CATSRDLPTGIHI.

The V and J genes are TRBV27 and TRBJ1-4; TRBD1 aligns across 12 bases. The V gene's germline CDR1 is MNHEY and CDR2 SMNVEV (reference sequence). The V gene end was trimmed by 8 bases and the J gene end by 5 bases; junction bases not matched to a gene: 9. The CDR3 runs to 16 residues. The CDR3 here is CASSLGGQGANEKLFF. The CDR3 DNA is TGTGCCAGCTCCTTAGGGGGACAGGGGGCCAATGAAAAACTGTTTTTT.

In nucleotides, the CDR3 is TGTGCCAGCAGCAAAGGGATAGGGGGCAGGGGACGCTACGAGCAGTACTTC. It yields the protein CASSKGIGGRGRYEQYF. This sequence joins TRBV21-1 and TRBJ2-7; the table's D gene call, TRBD1, was not cross checked with the DNA. TRBV21-1 is marked as a pseudogene. This CDR3 is 17 amino acids long.

V and J are TRBV10-3 and TRBJ2-2; D might be TRBD1 (6 bases). CDR3 length: 14 amino acids. Germline V gene lookup returns CDR1 ENHRY and CDR2 SYGVKD. V gave up 5 bases and J gave up 6 bases, with 13 bases separating them. CDR3 nucleotides: TGTGCCATCAGTCCATCAGGGGCTTCCGGGGAGCTGTTTTTT. It specifies CAISPSGASGELFF.

The V and J genes are TRBV5-1 and TRBJ2-3; D may be TRBD2 (6 bases). The germline gives CDR1 SGHRS, CDR2 YFSETQ. The CDR3 is 16 amino acids. Trimming took off 4 bases at V and 4 bases at J, with 19 bases between the two ends. The CDR3 sequence is CASSLGLQEVADTQYF. The CDR3 DNA reads as TGCGCCAGCAGCCTGGGACTCCAGGAGGTCGCAGATACGCAGTATTTT.

This clone was observed a single time. This chain links TRBV21-1 with TRBJ1-5; TRBD1 is the table's D call and was not checked against the DNA. TRBV21-1 is tagged as a pseudogene. The CDR3 is 16 residues long. The DNA for the CDR3 is TGTGCCAGACGAAACCGGGACAGGGGGCTTGGGCAGCCCCAGCATTTT. Translation gives CARRNRDRGLGQPQHF.

The V gene is TRBV19, the J gene TRBJ1-4; D possibly corresponds to TRBD1 (6 bases). Deletions cut 5 bases from V and 3 bases from J, with 10 bases between. CDR1 and CDR2 from the germline V gene are LNHDA and SQIVND (reference sequence). The CDR3 has 14 residues. As DNA, the CDR3 is TGTGCCAGTAGTTTCCAGGGGCCTAATGAAAAACTGTTTTTT. Translation: CASSFQGPNEKLFF.

V gene TRBV6-6 combines with J gene TRBJ2-7; 10 nucleotides agree with TRBD1. Germline CDR1 and CDR2: MNHNY and SVGAGI (reference sequence). V lost 4 bases, J lost 3 bases, and 9 bases stayed unmatched. The CDR3 covers 16 residues. CDR3: CASSFFRDRGVYEQYF. The CDR3 bases are TGTGCCAGCAGTTTCTTCCGGGACAGGGGAGTCTACGAGCAGTACTTC.

The gene calls are TRBV7-8 and TRBJ1-3; 8 nucleotides line up with TRBD1. Germline CDR1 and CDR2: SGHVS and FQNEAQ. The CDR3 contains 14 residues. V shed 6 bases, J shed 4 bases, and the junction held 5 bases outside the gene matches. The CDR3 nucleotides read TGTGCCAGCAGACCCAGGGGGCCCGGAAACACCATATATTTT. Amino acids: CASRPRGPGNTIYF.

The chain employs TRBV28 and TRBJ1-6, with 7 bases fitting TRBD1. CDR3 length: 17 amino acids. The junction had 12 bases not matched to a gene; V was cut back by 3 bases and J by 7 bases. The germline CDR1 and CDR2 sequences are MDHEN and SYDVKM. The CDR3 reads CASSFMARGLENSPLHF. CDR3 nucleotide sequence: TGTGCCAGCAGTTTCATGGCCAGGGGGTTGGAAAATTCACCCCTCCACTTT.

The chain links TRBV11-3 to TRBJ2-7, with TRBD1 matching over 7 bases. The trim removed 6 bases at V and 4 bases at J, leaving 6 bases unmatched. Germline assignment: CDR1 SGHNT and CDR2 YENEEA. The CDR3 length is 13 residues. CDR3 DNA sequence: TGTGCCAGCAGGCAGGGGACAGAGTACGAGCAGTACTTC. Protein sequence: CASRQGTEYEQYF.

The chain couples TRBV13 to TRBJ2-1; D is uncertain. The CDR3 extends over 12 amino acids. V lost 5 bases and J 10 bases, leaving 12 bases between the germline ends. The germline gives CDR1 PRHDT, CDR2 FYEKMQ (reference sequence). This CDR3 is CASSPSSGEQFF. The CDR3, as DNA: TGTGCCAGCAGCCCTTCTTCCGGGGAGCAGTTCTTC.

The V and J genes are TRBV10-3 and TRBJ2-5, with a possible D match to TRBD2 (6 bases). V lost 8 bases and J 4 bases, leaving 14 bases between the germline ends. The CDR3 totals 13 residues. Germline CDR1 reads ENHRY; CDR2 reads SYGVKD. CDR3 sequence: CAIGTARSETQYF. The DNA for the CDR3 is TGTGCCATCGGGACTGCCCGCTCAGAGACCCAGTACTTC.

In the case of this clone: This CDR3 is also generated by other DNA sequences in the sample. The rearrangement uses TRBV7-8 and TRBJ2-7; D uncertain. Per germline, CDR1 SGHVS and CDR2 FQNEAQ. V lost 5 bases to trimming and J lost 3 bases, with 11 bases between them. The CDR3 is 13 amino acids. CDR3 in DNA: TGTGCCAGCAGCCCCCGCGGTAGCTACGAGCAGTACTTC. Protein sequence: CASSPRGSYEQYF.